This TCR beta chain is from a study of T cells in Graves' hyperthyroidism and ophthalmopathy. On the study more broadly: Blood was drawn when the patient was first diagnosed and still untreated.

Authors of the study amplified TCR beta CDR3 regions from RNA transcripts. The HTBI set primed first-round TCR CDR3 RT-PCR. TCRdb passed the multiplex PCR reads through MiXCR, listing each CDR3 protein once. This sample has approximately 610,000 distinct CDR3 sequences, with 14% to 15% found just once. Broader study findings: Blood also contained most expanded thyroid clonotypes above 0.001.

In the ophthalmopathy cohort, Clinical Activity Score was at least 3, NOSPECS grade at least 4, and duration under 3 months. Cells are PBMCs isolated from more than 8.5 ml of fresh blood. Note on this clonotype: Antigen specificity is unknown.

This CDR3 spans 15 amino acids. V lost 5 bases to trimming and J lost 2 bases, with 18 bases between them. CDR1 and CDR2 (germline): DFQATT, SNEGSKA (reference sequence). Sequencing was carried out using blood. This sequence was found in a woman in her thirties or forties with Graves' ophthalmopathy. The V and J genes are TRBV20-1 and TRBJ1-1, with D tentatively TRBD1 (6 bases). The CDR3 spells CSAVMNRVGNTEAFF. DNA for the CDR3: TGCAGTGCTGTAATGAACAGGGTCGGTAACACTGAAGCTTTCTTT.